This T cell receptor beta chain was captured by sequencing in a study of blood T cell repertoires in COVID-19. This clone showed up just once. Other DNA sequences in the sample encode the same CDR3. The CDR3 is 12 residues long. Germline values: CDR1 MDHEN, CDR2 SYDVKM. Trimming stripped 3 bases from V and 4 bases from J, with 6 bases between. The Seattle patients, enrolled during active infection, were followed longitudinally. The protocol was immunoSEQ multiplex PCR, while the TCRdb copy is restricted to in-frame clones and leaves out a portion. This table has about 60,000 clones, 75% to 90% appearing once.

The source material was peripheral blood. The receptor comes from a man younger than 45 with COVID-19, enrolled during active disease. This chain joins TRBV28 and TRBJ1-2; D is uncertain. CDR3 protein: CASSLNSYGYTF. The CDR3 coding sequence is TGTGCCAGCAGTTTGAACAGCTATGGCTACACCTTC.